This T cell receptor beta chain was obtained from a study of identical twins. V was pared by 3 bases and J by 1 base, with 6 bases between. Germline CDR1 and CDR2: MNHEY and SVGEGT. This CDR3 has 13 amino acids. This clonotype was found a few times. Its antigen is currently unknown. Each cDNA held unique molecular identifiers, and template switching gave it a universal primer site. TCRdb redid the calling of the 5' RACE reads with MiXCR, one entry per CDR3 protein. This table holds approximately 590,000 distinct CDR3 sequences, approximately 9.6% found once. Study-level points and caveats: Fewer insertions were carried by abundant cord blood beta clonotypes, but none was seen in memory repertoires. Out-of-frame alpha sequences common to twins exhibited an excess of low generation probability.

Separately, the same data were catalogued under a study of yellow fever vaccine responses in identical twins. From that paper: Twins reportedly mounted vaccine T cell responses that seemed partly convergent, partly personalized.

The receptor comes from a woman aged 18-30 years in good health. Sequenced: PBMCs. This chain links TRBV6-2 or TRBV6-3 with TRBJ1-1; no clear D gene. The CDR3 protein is CASSYYKNTEAFF. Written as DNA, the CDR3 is TGTGCCAGCAGTTATTATAAGAACACTGAAGCTTTCTTT.